This TCR beta chain came from a study of blood T cells in healthy people across ages. Alongside a J-beta primer mix, a sample-barcoded 5' primer served in a second PCR lasting about 7 to 12 cycles. TCRdb used MiXCR to reprocess the 5' RACE reads, holding one entry per CDR3 protein. This table holds roughly 800,000 distinct CDR3 sequences, roughly 60% found once. Germline V CDR1 and CDR2: LNHNV, YYDKDF (reference sequence). The CDR3 is made up of 16 amino acids. This clonotype was counted only a few times. Material for sequencing was blood. The sequence was collected from a man in his thirties or forties in good health. The J gene is TRBJ2-5, the V gene TRBV15; D may be TRBD2 (7 bases). The DNA end favors TRBJ2-7, so the J call may be wrong. The CDR3 here is CATSRDLSRGAPEQYF. CDR3 coding DNA: TGTGCCACCAGCAGAGATTTAAGCCGGGGGGCCCCCGAGCAGTACTTC.